What follows are 2 T cell receptor beta chains derived from one specimen sequenced in a study of blood T cell repertoires in COVID-19. Method: immunoSEQ multiplex PCR; TCRdb's copy keeps in-frame clones and lacks some. This repertoire shows roughly 45,000 clones, 86% found once; its top ten account for 7.5% to 9.5%. Sequenced input: peripheral blood. The receptor set was obtained from a man in his sixties with active COVID-19.

This chain connects TRBV7-6 to TRBJ2-7, with a tentative D call TRBD1 (6 bases). Trimming removed 1 base at V and 3 bases at J, with 13 bases between. CDR3 length equals 15 residues. In germline, CDR1 is SGHVS, CDR2 FNYEAQ. The CDR3 DNA is TGTGCCAGCAGCTTAGAAACGGACAGCCGCTACGAGCAGTACTTC. This translates into CASSLETDSRYEQYF.

The rearrangement links TRBV10-1 to TRBJ2-7; 9 bases are shared with TRBD1. CDR1 is WNHNN, CDR2 SYGVQD, per germline (reference sequence). Losses at the gene ends were 8 bases for V and 7 bases for J; bases not matched to a gene: 12. This CDR3 spans 14 amino acids. This CDR3 reads CASWDRVVSREQYF. In DNA, the CDR3 is TGCGCCAGCTGGGACAGGGTGGTTTCGAGAGAGCAGTACTTC.